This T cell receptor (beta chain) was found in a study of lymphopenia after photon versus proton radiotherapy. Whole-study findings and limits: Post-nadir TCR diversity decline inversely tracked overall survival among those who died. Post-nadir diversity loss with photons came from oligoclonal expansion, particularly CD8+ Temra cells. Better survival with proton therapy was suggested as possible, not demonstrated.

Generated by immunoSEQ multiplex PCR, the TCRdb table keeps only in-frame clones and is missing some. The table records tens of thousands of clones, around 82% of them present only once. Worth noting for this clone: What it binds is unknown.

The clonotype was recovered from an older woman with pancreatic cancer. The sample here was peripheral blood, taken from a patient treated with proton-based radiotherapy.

CDR3 protein: CASSSEGRGMGETQYF. CDR3 in DNA: TGTGCCAGCAGCAGCGAGGGGAGGGGGATGGGAGAGACCCAGTACTTC. This rearrangement joins TRBV7-2 to TRBJ2-5, with a possible D match to TRBD2 (7 bases). Germline CDR1 and CDR2: SGHTA and FQGNSA. The V and J ends lost 5 bases and 4 bases respectively, with 20 bases between them. The CDR3 totals 16 residues.